This T cell receptor beta chain was sequenced in a study of blood T cell repertoires in COVID-19. Study at large: PBMCs, B-cell-depleted T cells, or T cells provided the cDNA or gDNA that made up the material.

This clone was recorded a few times. This study enrolled people aged 18 to 89 from about two dozen US geographic areas. Participants had their cohort set by participant-reported clinical history. Repertoires were generated with immunoSEQ multiplex PCR, while TCRdb's copy carries only in-frame clones and drops some. The sample contains some 170,000 clones, more than 75% of which appear only once. Trimming took off 0 bases at V and 1 base at J, with 3 bases between the two ends. The germline V gene has CDR1 LGHNA and CDR2 YNFKEQ. This CDR3 region has 13 residues. Material for sequencing was PBMCs or T cells enriched from blood (not recorded which). This receptor was identified in a human donor with acute COVID-19. The donor label of this sample is uncertain. The rearrangement links TRBV4-2 to TRBJ1-1, with D unclear. The DNA of the CDR3 is TGTGCCAGCAGCCAAGACGGGAACACTGAAGCTTTCTTT. It codes for CASSQDGNTEAFF.